These 30 T cell receptor beta chains came from one sample sequenced in a study of blood T cell repertoires in COVID-19. The protocol was immunoSEQ multiplex PCR, while the TCRdb copy is restricted to in-frame clones and leaves out a portion. Of 95,000 to 130,000 clones in the sample, less than 95% were seen once. Sequencing was done on a sample of peripheral blood. The receptors were gathered from a human donor with active COVID-19. The donor label of this sample is uncertain.

The chain uses TRBV5-5 and TRBJ2-1; 8 nucleotides agree with TRBD2. The V gene end was trimmed by 1 base and the J gene end by 0 bases; junction bases not matched to a gene: 12. The CDR3 length is 19 residues. CDR1 is SGHKS and CDR2 is YYEKEE in the germline V gene (reference sequence). This CDR3 reads CASSLRASGHESSYNEQFF. CDR3 sequence (DNA): TGTGCCAGCAGCTTGAGGGCTAGCGGGCACGAAAGCTCCTACAATGAGCAGTTCTTC.

The gene calls are TRBV9 and TRBJ2-1; D perhaps matches TRBD2 (6 bases). V lost 1 base, J lost 4 bases, and 12 bases lay in between. This CDR3 is 15 amino acids long. The V gene's germline CDR1 is SGDLS and CDR2 YYNGEE. The CDR3 loop reads CASSVNWGEYNEQFF. In nucleotides, the CDR3 is TGTGCCAGCAGCGTAAATTGGGGGGAGTACAATGAGCAGTTCTTC. The variable domain in full, with the rest retrieved from reference TRBV9 and TRBJ2-1, is DSGVTQTPKHLITATGQRVTLRCSPRSGDLSVYWYQQSLDQGLQFLIQYYNGEERAKGNILERFSAQQFPDLHSELNLSSLELGDSALYFCASSVNWGEYNEQFFGPGTRLTVL.

This clone was seen once. The chain is built from TRBV2 and TRBJ2-7, with 7 nucleotides matching TRBD2. Trimming at V came to 8 bases and at J to 0 bases, leaving 7 bases not matched to a gene. CDR1 and CDR2 (germline): SNHLY, FYNNEI. The CDR3 runs 14 residues. The CDR3 DNA reads TGTGCCAGCGGATGGGGGGGGGACTCCTACGAGCAGTACTTC. Encoded protein: CASGWGGDSYEQYF.

The J gene is TRBJ2-3, the V gene TRBV7-9; tentatively, D is TRBD2 (6 bases). The CDR3 runs to 15 residues. Germline CDR1 is SEHNR and CDR2 is FQNEAQ (reference sequence). The germline V and J ends were trimmed by 2 bases and 2 bases, with 11 bases remaining between them. CDR3 region: CASSLSGSSTDTQYF. In nucleotides, the CDR3 is TGTGCCAGCAGCTTAAGCGGGTCGTCCACAGATACGCAGTATTTT. Full variable domain (rest looked up from reference TRBV7-9 and TRBJ2-3): DTGVSQNPRHKITKRGQNVTFRCDPISEHNRLYWYRQTLGQGPEFLTYFQNEAQLEKSRLLSDRFSAERPKGSFSTLEIQRTEQGDSAMYLCASSLSGSSTDTQYFGPGTRLTVL.

This clone was seen once. The V and J genes are TRBV24-1 and TRBJ2-1; 8 bases map to TRBD2. The germline V gene encodes CDR1 KGHDR and CDR2 SFDVKD. The CDR3 consists of 12 residues. V was pared by 9 bases and J by 10 bases, with 7 bases of the junction left unmatched. CDR3 protein: CATSGGLGEQFF. The CDR3 DNA reads as TGTGCCACCTCGGGAGGGCTAGGGGAGCAGTTCTTC.

The gene calls are TRBV6-5 and TRBJ2-3, with D maybe TRBD2 (5 bases). The germline CDR1 and CDR2 sequences are MNHEY and SVGAGI. The CDR3 runs 14 residues. Trimming took 6 bases from V and 3 from J, leaving 13 bases between them. The CDR3 DNA follows: TGTGCCAGCAGACGAACCCGGAGGACAGATACGCAGTATTTT. Protein: CASRRTRRTDTQYF.

J is TRBJ2-2 and V is TRBV7-6; 10 bases map to TRBD2. V trimming: 0 bases; J trimming: 6 bases; junction bases outside the gene matches: 7. CDR3 length: 17 amino acids. Germline lookup yields CDR1 SGHVS and CDR2 FNYEAQ. The CDR3 spells CASSLAASGGFAGELFF. The CDR3 bases are TGTGCCAGCAGCTTAGCGGCTAGCGGGGGTTTCGCCGGGGAGCTGTTTTTT.

A single count supports this clone. The chain links TRBV9 to TRBJ2-5; 7 bases are shared with TRBD1. The CDR3 runs to 14 residues. After removal of 7 bases from V and 6 bases from J, the junction contained 12 bases not matched to a gene. Germline assignment: CDR1 SGDLS and CDR2 YYNGEE. CDR3 in DNA: TGTGCCAGCGGACAGGCCGGGGCTGGACAGACCCAGTACTTC. Translation gives CASGQAGAGQTQYF.

This chain links TRBV5-1 with TRBJ1-1; 10 bases are a match to TRBD1. This CDR3 has 16 residues. CDR1 is SGHRS and CDR2 is YFSETQ in the germline V gene. The V gene end was trimmed by 4 bases and the J gene end by 1 base; junction bases not matched to a gene: 7. DNA of the CDR3: TGCGCCAGCAGCCTAGGACAGGGGGGGCGGAACACTGAAGCTTTCTTT. Translating it yields CASSLGQGGRNTEAFF.

The chain combines TRBV3-1 (or the pseudogene TRBV3-2) with TRBJ2-5; 10 nucleotides match TRBD2. The CDR3 contains 15 residues. Germline V gene lookup returns CDR1 LGHDT and CDR2 YNNKEL (reference sequence). V lost 0 bases and J lost 3; bases outside the gene matches: 1. CDR3 bases: TGTGCCAGCAGCCAAGATGGACTAGCGGAAGAGACCCAGTACTTC. Amino acid sequence: CASSQDGLAEETQYF.

This clone came up once. The chain links TRBV27 to TRBJ1-2; D remains unclear. Looked up from germline, CDR1 is MNHEY and CDR2 is SMNVEV (reference sequence). The CDR3 spans 15 residues. Trimming cost V 5 bases and J 4 bases, with 17 bases left between them. CDR3 in DNA: TGTGCCAGCAGTGCCCAACTAACCGGATCCTATGGCTACACCTTC. Translation: CASSAQLTGSYGYTF.

The rearrangement links TRBV7-3 to TRBJ2-3; D is possibly TRBD1 (6 bases). Germline CDR1 SGHTA, CDR2 FQGTGA. With 0 bases removed from V and 3 bases from J, the gap between germline ends came to 10 bases. The CDR3 is 15 residues long. The DNA of the CDR3 is TGTGCCAGCAGCTTAACGGGGACAAGGACAGATACGCAGTATTTT. As protein: CASSLTGTRTDTQYF.

This clone appeared a single time. This chain uses TRBV15 with TRBJ2-3; 7 bases map to TRBD1. Per the germline V gene, CDR1 is LNHNV and CDR2 is YYDKDF (reference sequence). The CDR3 extends over 14 amino acids. V lost 9 bases and J lost 3; bases outside the gene matches: 9. This CDR3 reads CATKTGYSTDTQYF. In DNA form, the CDR3 reads TGTGCCACTAAGACAGGGTATAGTACAGATACGCAGTATTTT.

V is TRBV7-2 and J is TRBJ1-1; D is uncertain. Trimming took off 4 bases at V and 6 bases at J, with 15 bases between the two ends. The CDR3 covers 14 residues. Germline V lookup: CDR1 SGHTA, CDR2 FQGNSA. The CDR3 sequence: CASSSDNGSPEAFF. For the CDR3, the DNA is TGTGCCAGCAGCTCCGACAATGGCTCGCCTGAAGCTTTCTTT.

The J gene is TRBJ1-1, the V gene TRBV6-2 or TRBV6-3; 8 bases agree with TRBD1. CDR1 and CDR2 from the germline V gene are MNHEY and SVGEGT. V trimming: 6 bases; J trimming: 5 bases; junction bases outside the gene matches: 8. This CDR3 contains 14 residues. The CDR3 loop is CASSSQGERTEAFF. DNA for the CDR3: TGTGCCAGCAGCTCACAGGGGGAAAGGACTGAAGCTTTCTTT.

This clone was detected only once. This chain connects TRBV7-9 to TRBJ2-7; 12 bases are shared with TRBD1. J was trimmed by 7 bases and V by 3 bases; bases with no gene match: 7. This CDR3 region has 15 residues. CDR1 is SEHNR and CDR2 is FQNEAQ in the germline V gene (reference sequence). The CDR3 nucleotides read TGTGCCAGCAGCTTCAAGGGACAGGGGGCGGGGGAGCAGTACTTC. Encoded protein: CASSFKGQGAGEQYF.

The table lists this clone with a count of one. The chain combines TRBV18 with TRBJ2-7; 10 nucleotides align to TRBD1. The germline V gene encodes CDR1 KGHSH and CDR2 LQKENI. Trimming removed 3 bases from V and 4 bases from J; junction bases left unmatched: 18. This CDR3 contains 19 residues. The CDR3, as DNA: TGTGCCAGCTCACCCAAAACATGGGACAGGGGTTATGACGGGTACGAGCAGTACTTC. Protein: CASSPKTWDRGYDGYEQYF.

The chain has TRBV7-2 and TRBJ2-5; 9 nucleotides line up with TRBD1. From germline, CDR1 is SGHTA and CDR2 FQGNSA. With 0 bases clipped from V and 5 bases from J, the junction kept 4 bases outside the gene matches. The CDR3 is 15 residues long. The CDR3 reads CASSLATGGGETQYF. CDR3 nucleotides: TGTGCCAGCAGCTTAGCAACAGGGGGCGGTGAGACCCAGTACTTC.

The chain couples TRBV6-5 to TRBJ1-3, with 7 bases that match TRBD1. Germline CDR1 and CDR2: MNHEY and SVGAGI. The CDR3 length is 13 residues. The ends lost 10 bases at V and 0 bases at J; junction bases unmatched: 3. The CDR3 region has the DNA TGTGCCACCGGACAGGTCTCTGGAAACACCATATATTTT. This encodes CATGQVSGNTIYF.

This chain joins TRBV6-5 and TRBJ2-5; 7 nucleotides match TRBD1. The V segment lost 7 bases and the J segment 1 base; nucleotides outside the gene matches: 6. Per the germline V gene, CDR1 is MNHEY and CDR2 is SVGAGI. The CDR3 has 14 amino acids. The CDR3 DNA follows: TGTGCCAGCAACCCTTACAGGGGCCAAGAGACCCAGTACTTC. It encodes CASNPYRGQETQYF.

As for this clone: Other nucleotide sequences from this sample produce the same CDR3. V and J are TRBV7-2 and TRBJ1-4; 7 nucleotides match TRBD1. J gave up 0 bases and V 6 bases, and 7 bases lay outside the gene matches. The CDR3 spans 16 residues. From germline, CDR1 is SGHTA and CDR2 FQGNSA. The DNA of the CDR3 is TGTGCCAGCAGAGCCGGGACAGCCGCAACTAATGAAAAACTGTTTTTT. This sequence encodes CASRAGTAATNEKLFF.

This rearrangement joins TRBV4-1 to TRBJ1-5; D is unresolved. The length of the CDR3 is 14 residues. Trimming cost V 4 bases and J 1 base, with 8 bases left between them. Germline V CDR1 and CDR2: MGHRA, YSYEKL. The CDR3 loop reads CASSLYGSNQPQHF. The CDR3 nucleotides are TGCGCCAGCAGCCTCTACGGGAGCAATCAGCCCCAGCATTTT.

This clone was seen a handful of times. The chain joins TRBV7-6 to TRBJ2-1; TRBD2 aligns across 12 bases. V lost 5 bases to trimming and J lost 8 bases; unmatched junction nucleotides: 7. Germline V gives CDR1 SGHVS, CDR2 FNYEAQ. The CDR3 sequence is 15 residues long. Written as DNA, the CDR3 is TGTGCCAGCAGCCAAAGGGCTAGCGGGGGGGATGAGCAGTTCTTC. Translated: CASSQRASGGDEQFF. Looking up the rest from reference TRBV7-6 and TRBJ2-1 gives the full variable domain: GAGVSQSPRYKVTKRGQDVALRCDPISGHVSLYWYRQALGQGPEFLTYFNYEAQQDKSGLPNDRFSAERPEGSISTLTIQRTEQRDSAMYRCASSQRASGGDEQFFGPGTRLTVL.

This rearrangement joins TRBV6-5 to TRBJ1-3; D may be TRBD1 (6 bases). CDR1 and CDR2 (germline): MNHEY, SVGAGI. The CDR3 contains 15 residues. Trimming removed 6 bases at V and 0 bases at J, with 12 bases between. The CDR3 protein is CASRRTGTSGNTIYF. DNA for the CDR3: TGTGCCAGCAGAAGAACAGGGACCTCTGGAAACACCATATATTTT.

The rearrangement links TRBV24-1 to TRBJ2-3; D is ambiguous. CDR3 length equals 14 residues. V was shortened by 4 bases and J by 2 bases, with 9 bases between the two germline ends. CDR1 is KGHDR, CDR2 SFDVKD, per germline. The CDR3 loop is CATSDPRLTDTQYF. CDR3 nucleotide sequence: TGTGCCACCAGTGACCCTAGGCTCACAGATACGCAGTATTTT.

V and J are TRBV11-2 and TRBJ2-4, with 7 positions matching TRBD1. J lost 6 bases, V lost 1 base, and 12 bases had no gene match. Looked up from germline, CDR1 is SGHAT and CDR2 is FQNNGV. This CDR3 contains 17 residues. The CDR3 DNA is TGTGCCAGCAGCTTAGCCAGGGGGTGGGTCATCGGAAACATTCAGTACTTC. This translates into CASSLARGWVIGNIQYF.

This rearrangement joins TRBV6-2 or TRBV6-3 to TRBJ2-1; 7 bases line up with TRBD1. The germline V gene encodes CDR1 MNHEY and CDR2 SVGEGT. The J segment lost 1 base and the V segment lost 2 bases, leaving 2 bases of the junction unmatched. The CDR3 totals 15 residues. CDR3: CASSYPRGSYNEQFF. The CDR3 coding sequence is TGTGCCAGCAGTTACCCCAGGGGGTCCTACAATGAGCAGTTCTTC.

The V and J genes are TRBV7-2 and TRBJ2-2; weak D call: TRBD2 (6 bases). Germline values: CDR1 SGHTA, CDR2 FQGNSA. This CDR3 contains 14 residues. The germline V and J ends were trimmed by 5 bases and 7 bases, with 14 bases remaining between them. CDR3 loop: CASSPRAGIGELFF. As DNA, the CDR3 is TGTGCCAGCAGCCCCCGCGCGGGGATCGGGGAGCTGTTTTTT. The entire variable domain, with the rest obtained from reference TRBV7-2 and TRBJ2-2, is as follows: GAGVSQSPSNKVTEKGKDVELRCDPISGHTALYWYRQSLGQGLEFLIYFQGNSAPDKSGLPSDRFSAERTGGSVSTLTIQRTQQEDSAVYLCASSPRAGIGELFFGEGSRLTVL.

The chain is built from TRBV4-3 and TRBJ2-3, with TRBD2 matching over 15 bases. The ends lost 4 bases at V and 8 bases at J; junction bases unmatched: 13. The germline gives CDR1 LGHNA, CDR2 YSLEER. The CDR3 has 18 amino acids. CDR3 residues: CASSLILGLAGGVATQYF. In DNA form, the CDR3 reads TGCGCCAGCAGCCTAATCTTGGGACTAGCGGGGGGTGTGGCTACGCAGTATTTT.

The CDR3 loop is CASSLERQTENQPQHF. The CDR3 coding sequence is TGCGCCAGCAGCCTGGAAAGGCAGACGGAGAATCAGCCCCAGCATTTT. The V and J genes are TRBV4-1 and TRBJ1-5; unclear D gene. Trimming took 4 bases from V and 4 from J, leaving 17 bases between them. The CDR3 covers 16 residues. CDR1 and CDR2 (germline): MGHRA, YSYEKL.